This is a list of T cell receptor beta chains from one sample in a study of T cell repertoires in cytomegalovirus infection. TCRdb ran MiXCR on the reads and lists one entry per CDR3 protein. The data contain roughly 310,000 distinct CDR3 sequences, about a sixth of them singletons. Sequencing was done on a sample of PBMCs. The receptors stem from a human donor in good health (CMV status not recorded). Some clones in this sample may be carry-over from other donors' samples. CDR3s include the opening cysteine and the closing phenylalanine or tryptophan. The D gene is left open where the match is weak. Clone size is given for some rows only: seen once, a few or many times, or a class if the clone is expanded.

j_call d_call clone_size v_call cdr3_nt cdr3_aa
TRBJ1-2 TRBD1 many TRBV27 TGTGCCAGCAGTTCCCAGACCTTCGGGGACAGCTATGGCTACACCTTC CASSSQTFGDSYGYTF
TRBJ2-1 NA NA TRBV20-1 TGCAGTGCTAGGCCAAGCGGACCTTTCTACAATGAGCAGTTCTTC CSARPSGPFYNEQFF
TRBJ2-7 NA many TRBV19 TGTGCCAGTACCGACAGTGGCTACGAGCAGTACTTC CASTDSGYEQYF
TRBJ1-1 NA many TRBV7-9 TGTGCCAGCACCGCGTGGGGCGCAGACACTGAAGCTTTCTTT CASTAWGADTEAFF
TRBJ2-3 TRBD2 NA TRBV7-2 TGTGCCAGCAGCTTTAATAGCGGGGGGCGGGGAGATACGCAGTATTTT CASSFNSGGRGDTQYF
TRBJ2-3 TRBD2 few TRBV6-4 TGTGCCAGCAGCTTCCGCGGGGGGGTCACAGATACGCAGTATTTT CASSFRGGVTDTQYF
TRBJ1-6 NA NA TRBV27 TGTGCCAGCTGTGGGGGACTCTTTCCCCTCCACTTT CASCGGLFPLHF
TRBJ2-3 NA NA TRBV5-1 TGCGCCAGCAGCTTGGCCGGGCGGAGCACAGATACGCAGTATTTT CASSLAGRSTDTQYF
TRBJ2-7 TRBD2 many TRBV7-8 TGTGCCAGCAGCTTAGTTGCGGGGGGCCTCTACGAGCAGTACTTC CASSLVAGGLYEQYF
TRBJ1-5 TRBD1 NA TRBV23-1 TGCGCCAGCAGCCATCTGACAGGGTGCAATCAGCCCCAGCATTTT CASSHLTGCNQPQHF
TRBJ2-5 NA many TRBV7-2 TGTGCCAGCAGCCCGGGACGAAAAGAGACCCAGTACTTC CASSPGRKETQYF
TRBJ1-6 NA few TRBV7-2 TGTGCCAGCAGCTTTTTGGGCAACTATAATTCACCCCTCCACTTT CASSFLGNYNSPLHF
TRBJ1-6 NA few TRBV5-6 TGTGCCAGCAGCTTTTTTGGCACGACAGACGCTAATTCACCCCTCCACTTT CASSFFGTTDANSPLHF
TRBJ1-6 TRBD1 many TRBV10-3 TGTGCCATCAGGGGTGACAGGGACGGTTCACCCCTCCACTTT CAIRGDRDGSPLHF
TRBJ1-5 NA many TRBV7-2 TGTGCCAGCAGCTTACTGGCAGGACAGCCCCAGCATTTT CASSLLAGQPQHF
TRBJ1-3 NA many TRBV20-1 TGCAGTGCTAGAAGCTCTAGGGGAAACACCATATATTTT CSARSSRGNTIYF